The source of this TCR beta chain is a study of blood T cell repertoires in COVID-19. The V end lost 2 bases, the J end lost 3 bases, and 11 bases lay between the germline ends. Germline assignment: CDR1 SNHLY and CDR2 FYNNEI. CDR3 size: 14 residues. The protocol was immunoSEQ multiplex PCR, while the TCRdb copy is restricted to in-frame clones and leaves out a portion. The table includes about 300,000 clones, about four fifths detected once. This rearrangement joins TRBV2 to TRBJ2-7; TRBD2 might be the D (6 bases). Sequenced: peripheral blood. The TCR originated in a woman aged 50 to 65 with acute or convalescent COVID-19. In DNA, the CDR3 is TGTGCCAGCAGTGAACTAGCGCTGGGCTACGAGCAGTACTTC. It translates to CASSELALGYEQYF.